Ten or more counts support the clone carrying this TCR beta chain. The target antigen is unknown. This specimen belongs to a study of T cell repertoires in cytomegalovirus infection. Across the study: Public TCR beta signatures marked donors with CMV infection and the matching HLA.

Findings of the study overall: Totalled public TCR beta family frequency picked out people who carried CMV plus the relevant HLA.

CDR1 and CDR2 (germline): SGHTA, FQGNSA. V was pared by 2 bases and J by 0 bases, with 14 bases between. The length of the CDR3 is 16 residues. TCRdb passed the reads through MiXCR, listing each CDR3 protein once. The sample yields 750,000 to 950,000 distinct CDR3 sequences, approximately 32% seen once. Sequences were derived from cultured CD8+ T cells from PBMCs, sampled from culture after CMV antigen stimulation. The receptor comes from a human donor in good health (CMV status not recorded). Some clones in this sample may be carry-over from other donors' samples. The genes are TRBV7-2 and TRBJ2-7; D gene unclear. The CDR3: CASSLSPRYNSYEQYF. DNA for the CDR3: TGTGCCAGCAGCTTAAGCCCTCGCTACAACTCCTACGAGCAGTACTTC.